Sequencing of this T cell receptor beta chain was carried out in a study of blood T cells in healthy people across ages. V lost 7 bases and J 0 bases, leaving 9 bases between the germline ends. The CDR3 extends over 12 amino acids. From germline, CDR1 is DFQATT and CDR2 SNEGSKA (reference sequence). Study findings and constraints: There were more naive CD4+ cells and higher diversity in long-lived donors than in aged donors.

Turning to this clonotype: The antigen is not known.

Alongside a J-beta primer mix, a sample-barcoded 5' primer served in a second PCR lasting roughly 6 to 11 cycles. TCRdb re-analysed the 5' RACE reads in MiXCR, keeping a single row per CDR3 protein. The table shows under 2,000,000 distinct CDR3 sequences, with about 49% occurring only once. Caucasian, healthy and from Russia, the donors were aged between about 6 and 90. The rearrangement joins TRBV20-1 to TRBJ1-2; D uncertain. The specimen was blood. The clonotype comes from a woman aged 40 to 50 in good health. CDR3 DNA: TGCAGTGTAGGGAAAGCTAACTATGGCTACACCTTC. Amino acids: CSVGKANYGYTF.